The rows below give T cell receptor beta chains drawn from one sample of a study of shared clonotypes between healthy human individuals. Measured with immunoSEQ multiplex PCR; TCRdb has only the in-frame clones, and not every one. The top ten clones hold about 0.06% of a sample with about 600,000 clones, 97% of them seen once. Specimen: naive CD4+ T cells sorted from blood. Receptors originate from a woman in her 30s in good health. CDR3s include the opening cysteine and the closing phenylalanine or tryptophan. A D gene is named only where the DNA matches it firmly. Not every row has a clone size; where given, it reads once, few, many or a size class.

d_call: -
clone_size: -
j_call: TRBJ2-1
v_call: TRBV30
cdr3_aa: CAWTQRNEQFF
cdr3_nt: TGTGCCTGGACACAGCGCAATGAGCAGTTCTTC

d_call: -
clone_size: -
j_call: TRBJ1-1
v_call: TRBV18
cdr3_aa: CASSPGENTEAFF
cdr3_nt: TGTGCCAGCTCACCAGGAGAGAACACTGAAGCTTTCTTT

d_call: -
clone_size: -
j_call: TRBJ2-7
v_call: TRBV5-1
cdr3_aa: CASSLLKTGVTYEQYF
cdr3_nt: TGCGCCAGCAGCTTGTTGAAGACAGGTGTAACCTACGAGCAGTACTTC

d_call: -
clone_size: once
j_call: TRBJ2-3
v_call: TRBV7-9
cdr3_aa: CASSLDPGRGIDTQYF
cdr3_nt: TGTGCCAGCAGCTTAGATCCAGGACGGGGGATAGATACGCAGTATTTT

d_call: -
clone_size: -
j_call: TRBJ2-7
v_call: TRBV28
cdr3_aa: CASTRRGLGTMKQYF
cdr3_nt: TGTGCCAGCACGAGACGCGGACTGGGGACCATGAAGCAGTACTTC

d_call: -
clone_size: -
j_call: TRBJ2-1
v_call: TRBV19
cdr3_aa: CASKAPGRNEQFF
cdr3_nt: TGTGCCAGTAAAGCCCCCGGTCGTAATGAGCAGTTCTTC

d_call: -
clone_size: -
j_call: TRBJ2-7
v_call: TRBV6-1
cdr3_aa: CASSEVSEQYF
cdr3_nt: TGTGCCAGCAGTGAGGTATCCGAGCAGTACTTC

d_call: TRBD2
clone_size: -
j_call: TRBJ2-3
v_call: TRBV27
cdr3_aa: CASSLSIWLAGGADTQYF
cdr3_nt: TGTGCCAGCAGTTTATCGATATGGCTAGCGGGAGGGGCAGATACGCAGTATTTT

d_call: -
clone_size: -
j_call: TRBJ2-7
v_call: TRBV19
cdr3_aa: CASSIVPASSYEQYF
cdr3_nt: TGTGCCAGTAGTATAGTGCCGGCGAGCTCCTACGAGCAGTACTTC

d_call: -
clone_size: -
j_call: TRBJ2-7
v_call: TRBV28
cdr3_aa: CASSGYEQYF
cdr3_nt: TGTGCCAGCTCTGGGTACGAGCAGTACTTC

d_call: TRBD2
clone_size: once
j_call: TRBJ2-7
v_call: TRBV11-2
cdr3_aa: CASSKVSGRGSYEQYF
cdr3_nt: TGTGCCAGCAGTAAAGTGAGCGGGAGGGGATCCTACGAGCAGTACTTC

d_call: -
clone_size: few
j_call: TRBJ1-5
v_call: TRBV5-6
cdr3_aa: CASSHLSGQPQHF
cdr3_nt: TGTGCCAGCAGCCACCTGAGCGGTCAGCCCCAGCATTTT

d_call: TRBD2
clone_size: once
j_call: TRBJ2-5
v_call: TRBV28
cdr3_aa: CASCSAGGPEETQYF
cdr3_nt: TGTGCCAGTTGTTCAGCGGGAGGGCCAGAGGAGACCCAGTACTTC

d_call: -
clone_size: -
j_call: TRBJ2-3
v_call: TRBV5-1
cdr3_aa: CASSPTEDTQYF
cdr3_nt: TGCGCCAGCAGCCCGACAGAGGATACGCAGTATTTT

d_call: -
clone_size: -
j_call: TRBJ1-5
v_call: TRBV2
cdr3_aa: CASSVPNQPQHF
cdr3_nt: TGTGCCAGCAGTGTTCCCAATCAGCCCCAGCATTTT

d_call: TRBD1
clone_size: -
j_call: TRBJ1-4
v_call: TRBV4-1
cdr3_aa: CASSLGDRGEKLFF
cdr3_nt: TGCGCCAGCAGCTTAGGGGACAGGGGTGAAAAACTGTTTTTT

d_call: -
clone_size: -
j_call: TRBJ2-3
v_call: TRBV10-1
cdr3_aa: CASSEEEGWTDTQYF
cdr3_nt: TGCGCCAGCAGTGAAGAAGAGGGGTGGACAGATACGCAGTATTTT

d_call: TRBD2
clone_size: -
j_call: TRBJ2-1
v_call: TRBV2
cdr3_aa: CASRGTRGYNEQFF
cdr3_nt: TGTGCCAGCAGGGGGACTAGAGGGTACAATGAGCAGTTCTTC

d_call: TRBD2
clone_size: -
j_call: TRBJ2-2
v_call: TRBV7-8
cdr3_aa: CASSLVGRESGTGELFF
cdr3_nt: TGTGCCAGCAGCTTAGTAGGGCGGGAGTCCGGCACCGGGGAGCTGTTTTTT

d_call: TRBD2
clone_size: -
j_call: TRBJ2-7
v_call: TRBV5-4
cdr3_aa: CASSVSGRAYEQYF
cdr3_nt: TGTGCCAGCAGCGTTAGCGGGAGAGCCTACGAGCAGTACTTC

d_call: -
clone_size: -
j_call: TRBJ2-3
v_call: TRBV5-1
cdr3_aa: CASRGQFTDTQYF
cdr3_nt: TGCGCCAGCAGAGGACAGTTCACAGATACGCAGTATTTT

d_call: -
clone_size: -
j_call: TRBJ1-4
v_call: TRBV18
cdr3_aa: CASSPSRGNEKLFF
cdr3_nt: TGTGCCAGCTCACCCTCGAGAGGGAATGAAAAACTGTTTTTT

d_call: TRBD1
clone_size: -
j_call: TRBJ2-7
v_call: TRBV6-5
cdr3_aa: CASFPGTGGYEQYF
cdr3_nt: TGTGCCTCCTTTCCCGGGACAGGGGGATACGAGCAGTACTTC

d_call: -
clone_size: once
j_call: TRBJ1-2
v_call: TRBV5-4
cdr3_aa: CASSTAAEQFGPDF
cdr3_nt: TGTGCCAGCAGCACGGCGGCAGAGCAATTCGGGCCTGACTTC

d_call: -
clone_size: -
j_call: TRBJ2-1
v_call: TRBV11-2
cdr3_aa: CASSPSHGGRGVSGNEQFF
cdr3_nt: TGTGCCAGCAGCCCCTCCCATGGCGGAAGGGGGGTTAGTGGGAATGAGCAGTTCTTC

d_call: -
clone_size: -
j_call: TRBJ1-6
v_call: TRBV19
cdr3_aa: CASSIGAGRNSPLHF
cdr3_nt: TGTGCCAGTAGTATCGGGGCAGGGCGGAATTCACCCCTCCACTTT

d_call: -
clone_size: -
j_call: TRBJ1-5
v_call: TRBV6-5
cdr3_aa: CASATDYSNQPQHF
cdr3_nt: TGTGCCAGCGCGACAGACTATAGCAATCAGCCCCAGCATTTT

d_call: -
clone_size: -
j_call: TRBJ2-7
v_call: TRBV6-5
cdr3_aa: CASSYPPVEQYF
cdr3_nt: TGTGCCAGCAGTTACCCCCCTGTCGAGCAGTACTTC

d_call: -
clone_size: -
j_call: TRBJ2-5
v_call: TRBV28
cdr3_aa: CASSLSPVGKETQYF
cdr3_nt: TGTGCCAGCAGTCTTAGTCCGGTGGGGAAAGAGACCCAGTACTTC